Listed here are 23 T cell receptor beta chains from one sample, sequenced in a study of T cell repertoires in cytomegalovirus infection. These receptors lack a known antigen. Each CDR3 protein gets one entry after TCRdb re-called the reads with MiXCR. The sample contains about 920,000 distinct CDR3 sequences, about a third of which appear only once. Sequencing used cultured CD8+ T cells from PBMCs, obtained from culture after CMV antigen stimulation. The receptors originated from a human donor in good health (CMV status not recorded). Some clones in this sample may be carry-over from other donors' samples.

V and J are TRBV6-5 and TRBJ2-7, with TRBD2 matching over 8 bases. V dropped 5 bases and J dropped 3; count of bases not matched to a gene: 6. Per germline, CDR1 MNHEY and CDR2 SVGAGI. The CDR3 extends over 14 amino acids. The CDR3 bases are TGTGCCAGCAGTCCTCAGCGGGGGAACTACGAGCAGTACTTC. Encoded protein: CASSPQRGNYEQYF.

This clonotype was seen a handful of times. V is TRBV27 and J is TRBJ2-2; D ambiguous. V was cut by 7 bases and J by 1 base, with 10 bases left in between. This CDR3 has 14 residues. CDR1 and CDR2 from the germline V gene are MNHEY and SMNVEV (reference sequence). The CDR3 loop is CASTERQNTGELFF. The CDR3 DNA follows: TGTGCCAGCACTGAAAGGCAGAACACCGGGGAGCTGTTTTTT.

This chain links TRBV7-9 with TRBJ2-1, with D perhaps being TRBD1 or TRBD2 (6 bases each). The CDR3 sequence is 15 residues long. From germline, CDR1 is SEHNR and CDR2 FQNEAQ (reference sequence). Trimming removed 6 bases from V and 1 base from J, with 13 bases in between. CDR3 loop: CASSCGTSSYNEQFF. CDR3 DNA sequence: TGTGCCAGCAGTTGCGGGACATCATCCTACAATGAGCAGTTCTTC. Complete variable domain (other parts from reference TRBV7-9 and TRBJ2-1): DTGVSQNPRHKITKRGQNVTFRCDPISEHNRLYWYRQTLGQGPEFLTYFQNEAQLEKSRLLSDRFSAERPKGSFSTLEIQRTEQGDSAMYLCASSCGTSSYNEQFFGPGTRLTVL.

This clonotype was seen only a few times. The chain is built from TRBV2 and TRBJ1-4; 8 nucleotides align to TRBD1. This CDR3 is built from 17 residues. Germline V lookup: CDR1 SNHLY, CDR2 FYNNEI. The J segment lost 0 bases and the V segment lost 1 base, leaving 4 bases of the junction unmatched. The CDR3 sequence is CASSEGTGGPTNEKLFF. CDR3 DNA sequence: TGTGCCAGCAGTGAAGGTACAGGGGGACCAACTAATGAAAAACTGTTTTTT.

This clonotype showed up just a few times. V and J are TRBV19 and TRBJ2-3; 7 bases match TRBD1. This CDR3 has 15 amino acids. Looked up from germline, CDR1 is LNHDA and CDR2 is SQIVND (reference sequence). Trimming removed 5 bases from V and 4 bases from J; junction bases left unmatched: 9. The CDR3 spells CASSLGAGTADTQYF. The DNA of the CDR3 is TGTGCCAGTAGTTTGGGGGCCGGGACAGCAGATACGCAGTATTTT.

About this clonotype itself: Given a much more abundant clone one base away, this may be a read error. The genes are TRBV7-2 and TRBJ2-7; D is possibly TRBD1 (7 bases). This CDR3 is built from 15 residues. Germline CDR1 is SGHTA and CDR2 is FQGNSA. This CDR3 reads CVSTPGGLPSYEQYF. Written as DNA, the CDR3 is TGTGTCAGCACCCCAGGGGGACTGCCCTCCTACGAGCAGTACTTC.

This sequence joins TRBV28 and TRBJ2-1, with D perhaps being TRBD1 or TRBD2 (5 bases each). Trimming took 6 bases from V and 5 from J, leaving 11 bases between them. The CDR3 has 13 residues. The germline CDR1 and CDR2 sequences are MDHEN and SYDVKM. The CDR3 region is CASRTAVHNEQFF. The CDR3, as DNA: TGTGCCAGCAGGACAGCGGTACACAATGAGCAGTTCTTC.

The chain combines TRBV29-1 with TRBJ2-7, with TRBD1 matching over 7 bases. V shed 7 bases and J 3 bases; nucleotides not matched to a gene: 3. Germline V gene lookup returns CDR1 SQVTM and CDR2 ANQGSEA. This CDR3 is 11 amino acids long. CDR3 nucleotide sequence: TGCAGCGCCTGGGACAGCTACGAGCAGTACTTC. It translates to CSAWDSYEQYF.

This clonotype occurred many times. V usage is TRBV11-2 and J usage is TRBJ1-4; 7 nucleotides match TRBD1. V gave up 5 bases and J gave up 0 bases; unmatched junction bases: 18. The CDR3 has 20 amino acids. CDR1 and CDR2 (germline): SGHAT, FQNNGV. CDR3 nucleotides: TGTGCCAGCAGCGCAACGGGACAGATTACCTACAGCCCAACTAATGAAAAACTGTTTTTT. Translating it yields CASSATGQITYSPTNEKLFF.

The V and J genes are TRBV12-3 or TRBV12-4 and TRBJ1-1; D not resolved. The CDR3 totals 17 residues. Trimming took off 3 bases at V and 4 bases at J, with 21 bases between the two ends. The CDR3 is CASSFIFGKVTATEAFF. Written as DNA, the CDR3 is TGTGCCAGCAGTTTTATCTTTGGTAAAGTTACAGCCACTGAAGCTTTCTTT.

Note on this clonotype: At one end the junction does not follow the germline gene, possibly because of a read error. The rearrangement uses TRBV28 and TRBJ1-5, with 7 bases fitting TRBD1. From germline, CDR1 is MDHEN and CDR2 SYDVKM. The CDR3 runs to 14 residues. CDR3 DNA: TGTGTCAGCAGTTTCAGGAGGGGGCGTCAGCCCCAGCATTTT. It codes for CVSSFRRGRQPQHF.

As regards this clonotype: The junction and the germline gene differ at one end; a read error may be behind it. The CDR3 region has the DNA TGTGCTAGCAGCCGCGTCGCGGGGGGAGGCACAGATACGCAGTATTTT. Its translation is CASSRVAGGGTDTQYF. J is TRBJ2-3 and V is TRBV7-7; 8 nucleotides agree with TRBD2. Germline CDR1 reads SSHAT; CDR2 reads FNYEAQ (reference sequence). The CDR3 is 16 amino acids.

On this clonotype: At one boundary the junction diverges from the germline segment, which might be a read error. J is TRBJ2-3 and V is TRBV7-7, with D hard to call. Germline-derived CDR1 and CDR2 are SSHAT and FNYEAQ (reference sequence). The CDR3 is 14 residues long. The CDR3 coding sequence is TGTGCTAGCAGCTTAGCCCCCCCCCCAGATACGCAGTATTTT. It yields the protein CASSLAPPPDTQYF.

The V and J genes are TRBV19 and TRBJ1-2; the D is unclear. There are 16 residues in the CDR3. The V end was cut by 0 bases, the J end by 3 bases, with 14 bases between. The V gene's germline CDR1 is LNHDA and CDR2 SQIVND (reference sequence). The CDR3 loop is CASSIDDTGWYYGYTF. CDR3 bases: TGTGCCAGTAGTATAGATGATACGGGCTGGTACTATGGCTACACCTTC.

The chain is built from TRBV4-1 and TRBJ2-7; the D is unclear. This CDR3 has 15 amino acids. Germline CDR1 reads MGHRA; CDR2 reads YSYEKL. V lost 4 bases and J 2 bases, leaving 15 bases between the germline ends. The CDR3 nucleotides are TGCGCCAGCAGCCTATTGGACCGACCAGCCTACGAGCAGTACGTC. Protein sequence: CASSLLDRPAYEQYV.

The chain uses TRBV29-1 and TRBJ2-7; the D is unclear. The CDR3 length is 11 residues. The V end lost 3 bases, the J end lost 1 base, and 4 bases lay between the germline ends. Germline V CDR1 and CDR2: SQVTM, ANQGSEA. The CDR3 protein is CSVEKSYEQYF. CDR3 sequence (DNA): TGCAGCGTTGAGAAGTCCTACGAGCAGTACTTC.

V and J are TRBV28 and TRBJ2-3, with 11 nucleotides matching TRBD2. Losses at the gene ends were 3 bases for V and 6 bases for J; bases not matched to a gene: 20. This CDR3 spans 20 amino acids. In germline, CDR1 is MDHEN, CDR2 SYDVKM. The CDR3 DNA follows: TGTGCCAGCAGTTTTGGCCTACCTTTAGCGGGGGGGTCAAATTGGGATACGCAGTATTTT. Protein product: CASSFGLPLAGGSNWDTQYF.

This clonotype has at least ten counts. The V gene is TRBV7-2, the J gene TRBJ1-3; D uncertain. Trimming removed 3 bases at V and 2 bases at J, with 14 bases between. Germline assignment: CDR1 SGHTA and CDR2 FQGNSA. This CDR3 region has 16 residues. CDR3 residues: CASSFLQTRAGNTIYF. The CDR3 DNA reads TGTGCCAGCAGCTTTCTACAGACGAGGGCTGGAAACACCATATATTTT.

This clonotype was recorded a few times. The genes are TRBV6-1 and TRBJ2-1; D is unclear. This CDR3 spans 15 amino acids. V lost 6 bases to trimming and J lost 2 bases, with 14 bases between them. CDR1 is MNHNS and CDR2 is SASEGT in the germline V gene. CDR3 sequence (DNA): TGTGCCAGCAGCTTCAGGAGTTTGGCCTACAATGAGCAGTTCTTC. Translated: CASSFRSLAYNEQFF.

The rearrangement uses TRBV6-6 and TRBJ1-2, with TRBD1 matching over 11 bases. Per germline, CDR1 MNHNY and CDR2 SVGAGI (reference sequence). The CDR3 is made up of 18 amino acids. With 4 bases clipped from V and 4 bases from J, the junction kept 14 bases outside the gene matches. CDR3 coding DNA: TGTGCCAGCAGTTCCTCCCTGGGACAGGGGGTCTATAGCTATGGCTACACCTTC. Translation gives CASSSSLGQGVYSYGYTF.

V is TRBV6-2 or TRBV6-3 and J is TRBJ1-5; D is undetermined. The CDR3 covers 14 residues. V lost 0 bases to trimming and J lost 6 bases, with 9 bases between them. The germline gives CDR1 MNHEY, CDR2 SVGEGT. The CDR3 DNA reads TGTGCCAGCAGTTACTCCTCCAGCTCTCAGCCCCAGCATTTT. This sequence encodes CASSYSSSSQPQHF.

This rearrangement joins TRBV12-3 or TRBV12-4 to TRBJ2-1; D call uncertain. V gave up 8 bases and J gave up 4 bases, with 9 bases separating them. This CDR3 contains 12 residues. The CDR3 sequence: CASSAAYNEQFF. CDR3 sequence (DNA): TGTGCCAGCTCTGCAGCTTACAATGAGCAGTTCTTC.

J is TRBJ2-5 and V is TRBV12-3 or TRBV12-4, with 10 bases identical to TRBD1. V trimming: 5 bases; J trimming: 5 bases; junction bases outside the gene matches: 8. The length of the CDR3 is 15 residues. CDR3: CASSPHRTGGETQYF. CDR3 DNA sequence: TGTGCCAGCAGTCCACACAGGACAGGGGGGGAGACCCAGTACTTC.